This T cell receptor (beta chain) was retrieved from a study of blood T cell repertoires in COVID-19. Study details: Donors in the United States, Italy and Spain gave samples during acute or convalescent COVID-19.

The CDR3 extends over 15 amino acids. V lost 6 bases and J lost 7; bases outside the gene matches: 7. CDR1 KGHSH and CDR2 LQKENI come from the germline V gene. Under the authors' procedure: Amplification from reference gene primers served as the basis for estimated nucleated cell counts. Libraries were prepared by immunoSEQ multiplex PCR; TCRdb keeps only in-frame clonotypes and omits some of them. That table supplies the V and J calls and clone size; D and trimming were determined from the DNA. This table holds about 57,000 clones, roughly 82% found once. This chain connects TRBV18 to TRBJ1-6; TRBD1 agrees at 9 bases. The TCR originated in a woman aged 55 to 70 with acute or convalescent COVID-19. The sequencing sample was made of peripheral blood. The CDR3 loop is CASSINGQGNSPLHF. The CDR3 coding sequence is TGTGCCAGCTCGATAAACGGACAGGGGAATTCACCCCTCCACTTT.